This T cell receptor beta chain derives from a study of shared clonotypes between healthy human individuals. There were only Caucasian adults among the donors, and all lived in Nashville, Tennessee. Assay: immunoSEQ multiplex PCR; the TCRdb copy retains only in-frame clones and omits some. The data show about 490,000 clones, less than 80% seen once. V lost 4 bases, J lost 9 bases, and 13 bases lay in between. Per germline, CDR1 SGHTA and CDR2 FQGNSA. This CDR3 has 13 amino acids. The clonotype originates from a middle-aged woman in good health. Some clones in this sample may be carry-over from other donors' samples. Sequencing was done on a sample of PBMCs. This chain links TRBV7-2 with TRBJ1-5; no firm D call. CDR3 protein: CASSSPGMVPQHF. CDR3 coding DNA: TGTGCCAGCAGCTCCCCCGGCATGGTGCCCCAGCATTTT.